The present entry profiles one TCR beta chain with its context. Its antigen is currently unknown. This sample was included in a study of shared clonotypes between healthy human individuals. Study details: Three plates each covered CD4 naive and memory; CD8 naive two, CD8 memory one.

Germline lookup yields CDR1 MDHEN and CDR2 SYDVKM. V shed 6 bases and J shed 4 bases, with 13 bases lying between them. The CDR3 has 13 amino acids. CD8 cells classed as naive were CD45RO-negative and positively selected for CCR7, excluding terminally differentiated effector memory CD45RA+ cells. The table came from immunoSEQ multiplex PCR; TCRdb's copy has only in-frame clones and leaves some out. Of about 2.2 million clones in the sample, 93% were seen once. Study outcomes and limitations: There were few donors, and this limited the genetic and exposure-history diversity represented. Roughly 5% was the fraction of naive CD4 clonotypes found shared across a few donors.

The material sequenced was naive CD8+ T cells from PBMCs. The genes are TRBV28 and TRBJ2-7; D gene unclear. This clonotype was obtained from a man younger than 30 in good health. Some clones in this sample may be carry-over from other donors' samples. The CDR3 is CASSPLMVYEQYF. As DNA, the CDR3 is TGTGCCAGCAGCCCCCTTATGGTGTACGAGCAGTACTTC.